The 5 T cell receptor beta chains in this list originate from one sample, sequenced in a study of blood T cells in healthy people across ages. With a J-beta primer mix and a sample-barcoded 5' primer, a second PCR ran about 6 to 11 cycles. MiXCR, applied by TCRdb to the 5' RACE reads, yields one record per CDR3 protein. The sample yields 800,000 or so distinct CDR3 sequences, 35% to 60% seen once. Material for sequencing was blood. The receptor source for this set is a man older than 75 in good health.

The genes are TRBV28 and TRBJ2-7; D call uncertain. Trimming shortened V by 1 base and J by 0 bases, and 7 bases separated the two germline ends. The CDR3 runs 14 residues. Germline values: CDR1 MDHEN, CDR2 SYDVKM. The CDR3 DNA reads as TGTGCCAGCAGTTTATTCGGTTACTCCTACGAGCAGTACTTC. Amino acid sequence: CASSLFGYSYEQYF.

The chain is built from TRBV6-6 and TRBJ2-1, with a possible D match to TRBD2 (6 bases). The CDR3 is 15 residues long. Germline CDR1 and CDR2: MNHNY and SVGAGI (reference sequence). V shed 6 bases and J shed 6 bases, with 18 bases lying between them. The CDR3 loop is CASSLGSRVGNEQFF. The CDR3 bases are TGTGCCAGCAGCCTCGGGAGCCGGGTAGGCAATGAGCAGTTCTTC.

Note on this clonotype: This may be a read error: a much more frequent sequence differs by one nucleotide. Here the CDR3 reads CASSLEQHISNQPQHF. DNA for the CDR3: TGTGCCAGCAGCTTGGAACAGCACATAAGCAATCAGCCCCAGCATTTT. This rearrangement joins TRBV5-5 to TRBJ1-5; D remains ambiguous. Trimming removed 0 bases at V and 1 base at J, with 11 bases between. The CDR3 loop spans 16 amino acids. Germline CDR1 SGHKS, CDR2 YYEKEE (reference sequence). The variable domain in full, completed from reference TRBV5-5 and TRBJ1-5, reads DAGVTQSPTHLIKTRGQQVTLRCSPISGHKSVSWYQQVLGQGPQFIFQYYEKEERGRGNFPDRFSARQFPNYSSELNVNALLLGDSALYLCASSLEQHISNQPQHFGDGTRLSIL.

The chain combines TRBV7-9 with TRBJ1-5; the D gene is possibly TRBD1 (6 bases). CDR1 and CDR2 (germline): SEHNR, FQNEAQ (reference sequence). This CDR3 spans 18 amino acids. V shed 0 bases and J shed 0 bases, with 15 bases lying between them. The CDR3 here is CASSLAEGTLYSNQPQHF. The CDR3, as DNA: TGTGCCAGCAGCTTAGCCGAGGGGACACTTTATAGCAATCAGCCCCAGCATTTT.

The V gene is TRBV7-3, the J gene TRBJ2-5; 12 bases map to TRBD2. The J segment lost 2 bases and the V segment lost 4 bases, leaving 5 bases of the junction unmatched. Germline-derived CDR1 and CDR2 are SGHTA and FQGTGA. The CDR3 length is 16 residues. The CDR3 region is CASSSQGLAGQETQYF. The DNA of the CDR3 is TGTGCCAGCAGCTCTCAAGGACTAGCGGGACAAGAGACCCAGTACTTC.